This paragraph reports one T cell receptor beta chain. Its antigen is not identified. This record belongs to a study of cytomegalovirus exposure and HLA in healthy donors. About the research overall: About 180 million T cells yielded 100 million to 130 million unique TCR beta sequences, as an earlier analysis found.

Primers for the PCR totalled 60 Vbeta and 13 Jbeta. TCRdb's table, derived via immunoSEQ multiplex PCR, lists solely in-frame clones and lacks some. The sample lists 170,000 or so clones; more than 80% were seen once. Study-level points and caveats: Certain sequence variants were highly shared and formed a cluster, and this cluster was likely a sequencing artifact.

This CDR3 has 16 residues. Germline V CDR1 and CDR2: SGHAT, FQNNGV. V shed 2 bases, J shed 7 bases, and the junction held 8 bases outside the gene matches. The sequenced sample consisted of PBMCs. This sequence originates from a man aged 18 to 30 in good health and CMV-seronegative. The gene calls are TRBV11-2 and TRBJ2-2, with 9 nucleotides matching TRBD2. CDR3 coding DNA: TGTGCCAGCAGCTTATCTGGCGGGAGGGCCAACGGGGAGCTGTTTTTT. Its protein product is CASSLSGGRANGELFF.